One sample yielded the 29 T cell receptor beta chains listed below, sequenced in a study of control samples from healthy donors and cancer patients. The assay was immunoSEQ multiplex PCR, and TCRdb's table has in-frame clones only and misses some. This table has fewer than 250,000 clones, 91% appearing once. Sequencing was performed on blood. These receptors were collected from a man aged 25-45 years in good health.

V is TRBV16 and J is TRBJ2-5, with 10 bases aligning to TRBD1. Germline loops: CDR1 KGHSY, CDR2 FQNENV. V shed 4 bases and J 6 bases; nucleotides not matched to a gene: 8. This CDR3 is 15 amino acids long. The CDR3: CASSRGTGDTKTQYF. Here the CDR3 DNA reads TGTGCCAGCAGCCGGGGGACAGGGGACACCAAGACCCAGTACTTC.

The CDR3: CASSPVGNQPQHF. Written as DNA, the CDR3 is TGTGCCAGCTCACCCGTCGGAAATCAGCCCCAGCATTTT. J is TRBJ1-5 and V is TRBV18, with D unclear. This CDR3 comprises 13 residues. The germline V and J ends were trimmed by 3 bases and 4 bases, with 7 bases remaining between them. In germline, CDR1 is KGHSH, CDR2 LQKENI.

This clone was detected only once. This chain uses TRBV6-5 with TRBJ1-4, with D tentatively TRBD1 (6 bases). Trimming pared 6 bases from V and 7 bases from J, leaving 15 bases between. The CDR3 runs 14 residues. Germline V gene data show CDR1 as MNHEY and CDR2 as SVGAGI. The CDR3 sequence: CASSNRERSEKLFF. The CDR3 DNA sequence: TGTGCCAGCAGCAACAGGGAAAGGAGTGAAAAACTGTTTTTT.

This chain connects TRBV6-5 to TRBJ1-3, with a weak D call TRBD1 (6 bases). The CDR3 has 13 amino acids. V shed 6 bases and J shed 3 bases, with 9 bases lying between them. Germline CDR1 and CDR2: MNHEY and SVGAGI. CDR3 nucleotide sequence: TGTGCCAGCAGACAACAGGGTGGAAACACCATATATTTT. Residues: CASRQQGGNTIYF.

The chain recombines TRBV6-5 with TRBJ1-6; 7 bases match TRBD1. The CDR3 covers 15 residues. The germline V gene has CDR1 MNHEY and CDR2 SVGAGI. After removal of 6 bases from V and 5 bases from J, the junction contained 7 bases not matched to a gene. In nucleotides, the CDR3 is TGTGCCAGCAGCCTGGGACAGCCCGATAATTCACCCCTCCACTTT. Amino acid sequence: CASSLGQPDNSPLHF.

The V and J genes are TRBV7-6 and TRBJ2-3; TRBD1 aligns across 10 bases. CDR3 length: 17 residues. V trimming: 5 bases; J trimming: 2 bases; junction bases outside the gene matches: 10. Germline V gene lookup returns CDR1 SGHVS and CDR2 FNYEAQ. Here the CDR3 reads CASSTRGQGRATDTQYF. Here the CDR3 DNA reads TGTGCCAGCAGCACCCGGGGACAGGGGAGGGCCACAGATACGCAGTATTTT. The full variable domain, in which reference TRBV7-6 and TRBJ2-3 provide the parts outside the CDR3, is GAGVSQSPRYKVTKRGQDVALRCDPISGHVSLYWYRQALGQGPEFLTYFNYEAQQDKSGLPNDRFSAERPEGSISTLTIQRTEQRDSAMYRCASSTRGQGRATDTQYFGPGTRLTVL.

V and J are TRBV7-2 and TRBJ2-1; 13 bases match TRBD2. This CDR3 has 14 amino acids. Germline V gives CDR1 SGHTA, CDR2 FQGNSA. V shed 8 bases, J shed 5 bases, and the junction held 3 bases outside the gene matches. The CDR3 sequence is CASFGTSGDNEQFF. CDR3 nucleotide sequence: TGTGCCAGCTTCGGGACTAGCGGGGACAATGAGCAGTTCTTC.

The J gene is TRBJ2-1, the V gene TRBV24-1, with D possibly being TRBD1 or TRBD2 (7 bases each). This CDR3 contains 14 residues. Germline CDR1 reads KGHDR; CDR2 reads SFDVKD. Trimming stripped 4 bases from V and 8 bases from J, with 14 bases between. CDR3 sequence (DNA): TGTGCCACCAGTGACAGGGGGGGGTGGGATGAGCAGTTCTTC. It translates to CATSDRGGWDEQFF.

This chain joins TRBV10-2 and TRBJ1-6, with 8 bases matching TRBD1. With V trimmed by 8 bases and J by 7 bases, 7 bases remained unmatched. The CDR3 is 14 amino acids. Per germline, CDR1 WSHSY and CDR2 SAAADI. The CDR3 reads CASGLDRANSPLHF. In nucleotides, the CDR3 is TGCGCCAGCGGACTGGACAGGGCGAATTCACCCCTCCACTTT.

This sequence joins TRBV30 and TRBJ2-1; perhaps TRBD1 as D (6 bases). Germline V gives CDR1 GTSNPN, CDR2 SVGIG (reference sequence). The CDR3 is made up of 11 amino acids. The V end was cut by 6 bases, the J end by 13 bases, with 16 bases between. This CDR3 is CACSTGPNQFF. CDR3 DNA: TGTGCCTGTTCTACAGGGCCGAACCAGTTCTTC.

This sequence joins TRBV29-1 and TRBJ2-1, with 10 bases fitting TRBD2. From germline, CDR1 is SQVTM and CDR2 ANQGSEA. The CDR3 spans 15 residues. V dropped 6 bases and J dropped 6; count of bases not matched to a gene: 11. In DNA, the CDR3 is TGCAGCGTCGATCCGACCGGGACTAGCGTCAATGAGCAGTTCTTC. Protein: CSVDPTGTSVNEQFF.

In this sample, this clone turned up once. The chain links TRBV5-1 to TRBJ2-1; D remains ambiguous. The germline gives CDR1 SGHRS, CDR2 YFSETQ. The CDR3 runs 14 residues. The V gene lost 3 bases and the J gene lost 8 bases, with 15 bases spanning the gap. The CDR3: CASSSSSQLYEQFF. The CDR3 DNA follows: TGCGCCAGCAGCTCTTCTTCCCAGCTCTATGAGCAGTTCTTC.

The DNA of the CDR3 is TGTGCCAGCAGCTTATCAAACAGCTACGAGCAGTACTTC. This gives the protein CASSLSNSYEQYF. This chain joins TRBV7-9 and TRBJ2-7; D unresolved. Trimming took off 2 bases at V and 3 bases at J, with 8 bases between the two ends. Germline lookup yields CDR1 SEHNR and CDR2 FQNEAQ (reference sequence). The CDR3 has 13 residues.

The gene calls are TRBV5-1 and TRBJ1-4, with D hard to call. Trimming left V 0 bases short and J 4 bases short, with 7 bases between. CDR3 size: 14 residues. Germline CDR1 SGHRS, CDR2 YFSETQ. The CDR3 region has the DNA TGCGCCAGCAGCTTGGGGCGCGATAATGAAAAACTGTTTTTT. Encoded protein: CASSLGRDNEKLFF.

This chain joins TRBV21-1 and TRBJ1-3. TRBV21-1 is flagged as a pseudogene. CDR3 length: 14 residues. The CDR3, as DNA: TGTGCCAGCAGCAAAGCGGAGCCTGGAAACACCATATATTTT. Translating gives CASSKAEPGNTIYF.

This clone has a single count. The J gene is TRBJ2-1, the V gene TRBV14; D is unresolved. The CDR3 covers 15 residues. Germline values: CDR1 SGHDN, CDR2 FVKESK. Deletions cut 1 base from V and 4 bases from J, with 11 bases between. The CDR3, as DNA: TGTGCCAGCAGCCAAGCGGCAGGTCTTTACAATGAGCAGTTCTTC. It codes for CASSQAAGLYNEQFF.

The chain is built from TRBV5-4 and TRBJ2-1, with D perhaps matching TRBD1 (6 bases). CDR1 is SGHNT, CDR2 YYREEE, per germline (reference sequence). The CDR3 totals 13 residues. V was shortened by 1 base and J by 8 bases, with 10 bases between the two germline ends. The CDR3 DNA reads as TGTGCCAGCAGCTTGCAGGGGATTCATGAGCAGTTCTTC. Translation gives CASSLQGIHEQFF.

The CDR3 coding sequence is TGCGCCAGCAGTGATAAGTCAAGTAGGGACTATGGCTACACCTTC. Translated: CASSDKSSRDYGYTF. The chain joins TRBV10-2 to TRBJ1-2; no firm D call. Trimming pared 3 bases from V and 3 bases from J, leaving 14 bases between. This CDR3 contains 15 residues. CDR1 is WSHSY, CDR2 SAAADI, per germline.

The chain has TRBV27 and TRBJ1-5, with 8 bases lining up with TRBD1. Germline trimming cut 3 bases from V and 2 bases from J; bases unmatched to any gene: 6. CDR1 is MNHEY, CDR2 SMNVEV, per germline (reference sequence). The CDR3 has 16 amino acids. CDR3 in DNA: TGTGCCAGCAGTTTCTCAGGGGGCATGGGCAATCAGCCCCAGCATTTT. Translated: CASSFSGGMGNQPQHF.

Points on this clone: Other DNA sequences in the same sample also yield this CDR3. V and J are TRBV6-5 and TRBJ1-1; D gene uncertain. Germline V gene lookup returns CDR1 MNHEY and CDR2 SVGAGI. The CDR3 is 12 amino acids. V lost 6 bases to trimming and J lost 4 bases, with 9 bases between them. In DNA form, the CDR3 reads TGTGCCAGCAGGGGCGTTGGCACTGAAGCTTTCTTT. Translation: CASRGVGTEAFF.

The genes are TRBV20-1 and TRBJ1-5; D is possibly TRBD1 (6 bases). Germline CDR1 and CDR2: DFQATT and SNEGSKA (reference sequence). V was shortened by 3 bases and J by 3 bases, with 12 bases between the two germline ends. CDR3 length: 14 residues. For the CDR3, the DNA is TGCAGTGCTAGTCAGGGGCCGGTCAATCAGCCCCAGCATTTT. Its translation: CSASQGPVNQPQHF.

The chain joins TRBV19 to TRBJ2-3, with 11 bases matching TRBD2. The V gene end was trimmed by 5 bases and the J gene end by 1 base; junction bases not matched to a gene: 2. The germline V gene encodes CDR1 LNHDA and CDR2 SQIVND (reference sequence). This CDR3 has 15 residues. The CDR3: CASSLLAGGTDTQYF. The CDR3 region has the DNA TGTGCCAGTAGTCTACTAGCGGGGGGCACAGATACGCAGTATTTT. The full variable domain, in which reference TRBV19 and TRBJ2-3 provide the parts outside the CDR3, is DGGITQSPKYLFRKEGQNVTLSCEQNLNHDAMYWYRQDPGQGLRLIYYSQIVNDFQKGDIAEGYSVSREKKESFPLTVTSAQKNPTAFYLCASSLLAGGTDTQYFGPGTRLTVL.

The rearrangement uses TRBV4-1 and TRBJ2-2, with 8 bases identical to TRBD2. There are 15 residues in the CDR3. The V gene end was trimmed by 4 bases and the J gene end by 5 bases; junction bases not matched to a gene: 6. Per germline, CDR1 MGHRA and CDR2 YSYEKL. CDR3 coding DNA: TGCGCCAGCAGCCCGCGGGGGGCGCGGACCGGGGAGCTGTTTTTT. Residues: CASSPRGARTGELFF.

The rearrangement uses TRBV15 and TRBJ2-7; 10 bases map to TRBD2. The germline gives CDR1 LNHNV, CDR2 YYDKDF (reference sequence). V gave up 4 bases and J gave up 6 bases; unmatched junction bases: 9. This CDR3 is 15 amino acids long. CDR3 in amino acids: CATSTHSGGASEQYF. The CDR3 nucleotides read TGTGCCACCAGCACCCACAGCGGGGGGGCCTCCGAGCAGTACTTC. Drawing the rest from reference TRBV15 and TRBJ2-7, the complete variable domain is DAMVIQNPRYQVTQFGKPVTLSCSQTLNHNVMYWYQQKSSQAPKLLFHYYDKDFNNEADTPDNFQSRRPNTSFCFLDIRSPGLGDTAMYLCATSTHSGGASEQYFGPGTRLTVT.

The rearrangement links TRBV19 to TRBJ2-1; D gene ambiguous. Germline CDR1 is LNHDA and CDR2 is SQIVND (reference sequence). This CDR3 comprises 15 residues. Trimming pared 1 base from V and 2 bases from J, leaving 9 bases between. The CDR3 sequence is CASSIAYLPYNEQFF. Here the CDR3 DNA reads TGTGCCAGTAGTATAGCCTACCTACCCTACAATGAGCAGTTCTTC.

The CDR3 spells CASSPRSEETQYF. The CDR3 DNA sequence: TGTGCCAGCAGCCCGAGGTCGGAAGAGACCCAGTACTTC. V is TRBV7-3 and J is TRBJ2-5; no reliable D call. This CDR3 is built from 13 residues. Looked up from germline, CDR1 is SGHTA and CDR2 is FQGTGA. V shed 5 bases and J shed 3 bases, with 10 bases lying between them.

The rearrangement uses TRBV27 and TRBJ1-6; a weak D match, TRBD1 (6 bases). Germline assignment: CDR1 MNHEY and CDR2 SMNVEV (reference sequence). The CDR3 covers 13 residues. Trimming removed 3 bases at V and 10 bases at J, with 10 bases between. The chain's CDR3 is CASSFIQGSPLHF. Written as DNA, the CDR3 is TGTGCCAGCAGTTTCATACAGGGATCACCCCTCCACTTT.

The rearrangement uses TRBV3-1 (or the pseudogene TRBV3-2) and TRBJ2-7, with 10 bases matching TRBD1. The CDR3 sequence is 14 residues long. V trimming: 6 bases; J trimming: 6 bases; junction bases outside the gene matches: 8. The germline V gene encodes CDR1 LGHDT and CDR2 YNNKEL (reference sequence). The CDR3 spells CASSPGTGAGEQYF. The CDR3 DNA is TGTGCCAGCAGTCCCGGGACAGGGGCAGGCGAGCAGTACTTC.

V usage is TRBV7-9 and J usage is TRBJ2-2; 9 positions match TRBD1. CDR3 length equals 15 residues. The ends lost 5 bases at V and 7 bases at J; junction bases unmatched: 8. Germline V gives CDR1 SEHNR, CDR2 FQNEAQ (reference sequence). The CDR3 protein is CASSTRGQGHGELFF. The CDR3 DNA sequence: TGTGCCAGCAGCACACGAGGACAGGGGCACGGGGAGCTGTTTTTT.